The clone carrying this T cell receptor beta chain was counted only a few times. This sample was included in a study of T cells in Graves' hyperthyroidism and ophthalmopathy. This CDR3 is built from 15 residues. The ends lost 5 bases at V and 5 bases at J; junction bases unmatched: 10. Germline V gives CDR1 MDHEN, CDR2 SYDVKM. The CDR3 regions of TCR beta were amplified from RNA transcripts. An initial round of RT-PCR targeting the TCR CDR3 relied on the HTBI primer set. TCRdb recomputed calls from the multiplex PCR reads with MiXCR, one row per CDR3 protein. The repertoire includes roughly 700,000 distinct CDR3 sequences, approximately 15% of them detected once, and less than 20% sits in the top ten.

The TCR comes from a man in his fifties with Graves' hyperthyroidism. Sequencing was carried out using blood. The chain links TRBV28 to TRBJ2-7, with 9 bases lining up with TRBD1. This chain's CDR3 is CASSIPGDRAHEQYF. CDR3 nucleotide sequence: TGTGCCAGCAGTATACCCGGGGACAGGGCCCACGAGCAGTACTTC.